This paragraph covers one TCR beta chain sequence. As yet, its antigen is unknown. This CDR3 comprises 16 residues. Trimming cost V 6 bases and J 3 bases; bases outside gene matches: 14. The germline V gene encodes CDR1 MNHEY and CDR2 SMNVEV (reference sequence). The PCR ran on 60 Vbeta and 13 Jbeta primers. Using immunoSEQ multiplex PCR, the repertoire was profiled, and TCRdb retains in-frame clones only, with some absent. The repertoire consists of 130,000 to 150,000 clones, with 60% to 80% occurring once and the leading ten covering around 4.9%. These data are taken from a study of cytomegalovirus exposure and HLA in healthy donors. Whole-study findings and limits: Most TCRs appeared rarely, but some public TCRs recurred in many donors.

This receptor was taken from a male donor in good health and CMV-seronegative. The chain carries TRBV27 and TRBJ2-7, with 7 bases aligning to TRBD1. The source material was PBMCs. CDR3: CASRGPSTGSFYEQYF. CDR3 nucleotides: TGTGCCAGCAGGGGCCCGTCGACAGGGTCTTTCTACGAGCAGTACTTC.